This entry lists 4 T cell receptor beta chains sequenced from one sample in a study of control samples from healthy donors and cancer patients (dated by TCRdb to 2018 to 2020). Preparation of the library involved the immunoSEQ multiplex PCR assay. What TCRdb holds here is the immuneACCESS table cut down to in-frame rearrangements. Part of the clones is not present; checked against another copy, under half of the missing clones reflect an unresolved V gene, and the others are unexplained. The sample table holds some 64,000 clones, of which around 87% were seen once. The leading ten clones occupy around 2.3% of the sample. The sequenced sample was PBMCs. The receptors stem from a woman aged 45-59 years with head and neck cancer.

The chain employs TRBV7-8 and TRBJ1-1, with D unclear. Germline V lookup: CDR1 SGHVS, CDR2 FQNEAQ. The CDR3 consists of 12 residues. Trimming removed 6 bases from V and 0 bases from J, with 5 bases in between. The CDR3 coding sequence is TGTGCCAGCAGGCGAGTGAACACTGAAGCTTTCTTT. Its translation: CASRRVNTEAFF.

V gene TRBV2 combines with J gene TRBJ1-1, with D perhaps TRBD1 (5 bases). The V and J ends lost 5 bases and 11 bases respectively, with 21 bases between them. This CDR3 is built from 14 residues. Germline V gene lookup returns CDR1 SNHLY and CDR2 FYNNEI. The chain's CDR3 is CASSYTPGGAGAFF. CDR3 nucleotides: TGTGCCAGCAGTTATACCCCCGGTGGGGCGGGGGCTTTCTTT.

The rearrangement links TRBV27 to TRBJ2-3; TRBD2 is a possible D gene (5 bases). The germline V gene encodes CDR1 MNHEY and CDR2 SMNVEV (reference sequence). The length of the CDR3 is 16 residues. V lost 8 bases to trimming and J lost 1 base, with 19 bases between them. The CDR3 region is CASASWSGLGTDTQYF. CDR3 nucleotides: TGTGCCAGCGCCTCATGGTCGGGGTTGGGCACAGATACGCAGTATTTT.

J is TRBJ2-1 and V is TRBV28; 7 bases agree with TRBD2. The V gene's germline CDR1 is MDHEN and CDR2 SYDVKM. The CDR3 is 15 amino acids. Trimming removed 5 bases from V and 4 bases from J; junction bases left unmatched: 8. The CDR3 DNA is TGTGCCAGCAGTACCCCGGGACTACCGTACAATGAGCAGTTCTTC. It translates to CASSTPGLPYNEQFF.